This T cell receptor beta chain emerged from a study of blood T cells in healthy people across ages. Study summary: When template switching was applied, about one barcoded beta molecule was captured per two T cells.

Peripheral blood was drawn, about 10 milliliters per donor. CDR3 length: 14 residues. Between the trimmed V and J ends, which lost 2 bases and 4 bases, there was a span of 11 bases. Per the germline V gene, CDR1 is MNHEY and CDR2 is SVGAGI. There are many counts of this clonotype. Its specificity is not known. Alongside a J-beta primer mix, a sample-barcoded 5' primer served in a second PCR lasting about 7 to 12 cycles. Paired-end reads containing CDR3 totaled no fewer than 2.5 million for each sample. TCRdb redid the calling of the 5' RACE reads with MiXCR, one entry per CDR3 protein. The sample includes more than 800,000 distinct CDR3 sequences, 29% of them seen just once. Broader study findings: Aged donors had fewer naive CD4+ cells and lower diversity than long-lived donors.

Sequenced: blood. This clonotype originated in a woman older than 75 in good health. V and J are TRBV6-5 and TRBJ2-5, with no clear D. CDR3 nucleotide sequence: TGTGCCAGCAGTTACCAACTACTGGGAGAGACCCAGTACTTC. Amino acid sequence: CASSYQLLGETQYF.